The source of this TCR beta chain is a study of tumor and adjacent non-tumor tissue in lung cancer (dated by TCRdb to the late 2010s). Notes on the research overall: By cancer type, the cohort comprised eleven to twelve adenocarcinoma patients, 2 squamous cell carcinoma patients and 1 small cell lung cancer patient. Bulk TCRbeta repertoires were compared between lung tumor tissue and matched distant non-tumor lung tissue obtained from more than twelve lung cancer patients. The approximately 15 patients were aged roughly 31 to 85 years, included around ten men and 5 women, and had TNM stage I to III disease. Approximately 31 paired specimens, one tumor and one normal lung sample per patient, were profiled by TCRbeta CDR3 sequencing. Sequencing generated a total of more than 100 million productive TCRbeta reads, averaging approximately 3.8 million reads per sample.

CDR1 and CDR2 are read off the germline V gene (reference sequence) as DFQATT and SNEGSKA. V and J are truncated by 1 base and 6 bases respectively, leaving an intervening sequence of 9 bases. From cysteine to phenylalanine, the CDR3 is 13 amino acids long. Only the CDR3 DNA stays, 39 bases, in frame from base 1. This clonotype came up many times. Its antigen is currently not known. Base quality data are lacking; no much larger clone is found one base away. RNA was isolated from bulk unsorted tissue, and RNA quality was assessed with a NanoDrop ND-1000 and an Agilent 2100. The donors were newly diagnosed lung cancer patients admitted for thoracic surgery in China from August to November 2014 who had not received prior chemotherapy. Patients with previous radiotherapy or chemotherapy, or with another concurrent cancer, were excluded from the study. Surgical tissue pieces of roughly 1-2.2 cm3 were preserved in RNAlater solution and were kept at -80 degrees C until use.

Library preparation was by multiplex PCR. The reads were generated on an Illumina HiSeq 2500. TCRbeta libraries were constructed through three rounds of nested PCR with primers (Table S4) according to protocols adapted from ARM-PCR. PCR products of 200-500 bp were gel-excised and purified with the QIAquick gel extraction kit before sequencing. In the original analysis: Trimmomatic was used to clean the reads, FLASH merged the cleaned reads into complete CDR3 sequences, and MiTCR assigned the sequences to V(D)J germline segments. VDJtools was used to compute clonal diversity as the inverse Simpson's index. A read counted as productive if the sequence was in-frame and lacked a premature stop codon. TCRdb trimmed public reads at Q25 via fastp, called clones via MiXCR and kept in-frame beta chains. All rows with the same CDR3 protein become a single entry with the most common DNA and genes. TCRdb, rather than the study authors, made the V and J calls. The sample yields under 150,000 distinct CDR3 sequences; 66% were counted once. Clones ranked in the top ten supply 15% to 20% of the sample.

Results the study describes overall, beyond this receptor: In normal lung, the top 100 clones accounted for a significantly larger cumulative share of the repertoire than in tumor tissue. TCR diversity was significantly higher in younger patients, and greater tumor TCR diversity was associated with shorter overall survival and shorter disease-free survival. Tumor tissue showed significantly higher TCR diversity (inverse Simpson) than normal lung tissue, at 431.37 vs 166.20 (P = 0.0075, Mann-Whitney U test). Neither the sequencing platform nor unique molecular identifiers are named or mentioned anywhere in the methods. Because peripheral blood was not sequenced, the blood TCRbeta repertoires of the lung cancer patients in the study went unexamined. Only roughly 14 patients were in the cohort, and the authors stated that larger samples and more detailed clinical data are needed.

The sample consisted of lung tumor tissue. The receptor comes from a man in his fifties or sixties with small cell lung cancer. The V gene is TRBV20-1 and the J gene is TRBJ2-2; a tentative D match to TRBD2 spans 6 bases. CDR3 sequence: CSARVREAGELFF. In nucleotides, the sequence is TGCAGTGCTAGAGTAAGGGAGGCCGGGGAGCTGTTTTTT.